This note documents a single T cell receptor (beta chain) sequence. The data originate from a study of control samples from healthy donors and cancer patients. The table came from immunoSEQ multiplex PCR; TCRdb's copy has only in-frame clones and leaves some out. This table holds under 80,000 clones, roughly 93% found once. Germline V gives CDR1 SGHTA, CDR2 FQGNSA. V shed 7 bases, J shed 0 bases, and the junction held 8 bases outside the gene matches. The CDR3 runs 16 residues. This sequence was found in a young woman in good health. The specimen sequenced was blood. The chain has TRBV7-2 and TRBJ1-3; TRBD1 aligns across 8 bases. This CDR3 is CASNPTGASSGNTIYF. The CDR3 DNA reads TGTGCCAGCAACCCGACAGGGGCTAGCTCTGGAAACACCATATATTTT.